One and the same sample provided the 5 T cell receptor beta chains below, sequenced in a study of T cell responses to AZD1222 COVID-19 vaccine. Libraries were prepared by immunoSEQ multiplex PCR; TCRdb keeps only in-frame clonotypes and omits some of them. Among 140,000 to 150,000 clones listed, around 91% were seen once. Sequences were derived from peripheral blood, sampled on day 0 of AZD1222 vaccination. The receptors originated from an adult in good health.

CDR3 coding DNA: TGTGCCTCCCGGGACACCCAATACGAGCAGTACTTC. Residues: CASRDTQYEQYF. This chain connects TRBV2 to TRBJ2-7; tentatively, D is TRBD1 (6 bases). With 11 bases removed from V and 4 bases from J, the gap between germline ends came to 15 bases. The germline gives CDR1 SNHLY, CDR2 FYNNEI. There are 12 residues in the CDR3. Together with reference TRBV2 and TRBJ2-7, the CDR3 gives the full variable domain: EPEVTQTPSHQVTQMGQEVILRCVPISNHLYFYWYRQILGQKVEFLVSFYNNEISEKSEIFDDQFSVERPDGSNFTLKIRSTKLEDSAMYFCASRDTQYEQYFGPGTRLTVT.

V gene TRBV29-1 combines with J gene TRBJ2-7, with 11 bases aligning to TRBD2. V shed 4 bases and J 0 bases; nucleotides not matched to a gene: 2. Germline V gene data show CDR1 as SQVTM and CDR2 as ANQGSEA. The CDR3 runs 14 residues. DNA for the CDR3: TGCAGCGTTGTAACTAGCGGGGGCTCCTACGAGCAGTACTTC. Its translation is CSVVTSGGSYEQYF.

The rearrangement joins TRBV10-1 to TRBJ2-7; 10 bases map to TRBD2. The trim removed 4 bases at V and 3 bases at J, leaving 6 bases unmatched. The CDR3 loop spans 15 amino acids. Germline CDR1 WNHNN, CDR2 SYGVQD (reference sequence). The CDR3 sequence is CASSATSGDSYEQYF. CDR3 nucleotide sequence: TGCGCCAGCAGTGCCACTAGCGGGGACAGCTACGAGCAGTACTTC.

CDR3 bases: TGTGCCAGCAGCTTAGGGGGACAGGGAGAAGCTTTCTTT. The encoded protein is CASSLGGQGEAFF. The chain carries TRBV7-2 and TRBJ1-1, with TRBD1 matching 9 bases. The germline gives CDR1 SGHTA, CDR2 FQGNSA. CDR3 length equals 13 residues. V shed 1 base and J 8 bases; nucleotides not matched to a gene: 2.

V and J are TRBV3-1 (or the pseudogene TRBV3-2) and TRBJ1-5; a weak D match, TRBD1 (5 bases). Germline CDR1 LGHDT, CDR2 YNNKEL (reference sequence). The CDR3 consists of 17 residues. Trimming shortened V by 0 bases and J by 0 bases, and 12 bases separated the two germline ends. CDR3 bases: TGTGCCAGCAGCCAAGAACGGGAGGGGTATAGCAATCAGCCCCAGCATTTT. This codes for CASSQEREGYSNQPQHF.